This T cell receptor beta chain emerged from a study of T cells after yellow fever vaccination (dated by TCRdb to about 2019). In the study overall: The SMART-Seq v4 Ultra Low Input RNA kit was used to prepare libraries from fractions with low cell numbers. Bulk TCR alpha and beta repertoires were sequenced longitudinally to track T-cell clones before and after primary and booster YFV17D yellow fever vaccination. The cohort comprised two healthy male donors, one aged 18 to 29 and one aged 30 to 40 years. Bulk PBMC replicates and cell subsets were isolated from blood drawn at multiple timepoints before and after both primary and secondary immunization.

Unmatched junction bases come to 4, with V trimmed by 4 bases and J by 7 bases. Taken from the germline V gene, the CDR1 and CDR2 loops are MNHNS and SASEGT. CDR3 length: 14 amino acids, cysteine to phenylalanine. Just the 42-base CDR3 DNA is kept, in frame starting at base 1. TCR cDNA was synthesized by 5'RACE template switching, which introduced a universal primer site and unique molecular identifiers. Priming for cDNA synthesis came from both the TCR alpha and TCR beta constant segments. Two PCR steps were used to amplify libraries, with sample barcodes and sequencing adapters being added in the second step. Sequencing of the libraries was done on either Illumina HiSeq 2500 (2x100 bp) or NovaSeq (2x150 bp). From the authors' description of their analysis: Demultiplexing of reads and collapsing into UMI consensus sequences were performed with MIGEC, and V(D)J alignment was carried out with MiXCR. Clonotypes responding to the vaccine were identified with edgeR on replicate PBMC samples, with the criteria of FDR below 0.01 and a log2 fold change above 5 up to day 15. Each bulk clonotype received a CD4 or CD8 identity based on whether the sequenced CD4 or CD8 repertoire contained that clonotype at higher abundance. Using fastp at Q25 and MiXCR, TCRdb reprocessed the public reads and kept productive beta chains. Rows are combined by CDR3 protein, so each entry shows the most common genes and DNA. The V and J calls were not made by the authors but by TCRdb's processing. The sample yields under 550,000 distinct CDR3 sequences; around a fifth were counted once. The ten largest clones take up roughly a sixth of the sample.

This clonotype was detected a few times. Its specific antigen is unknown. No base-level quality is on record; no much larger clone is a single base apart. Overall study outcomes, separate from this receptor: A small fraction of clonotypes showed up in both the CD4 and CD8 compartments, probably as a result of convergent recombination. The secondary T-cell response was found to be weaker but faster than the primary response, with a peak reached on day 5 rather than on day 15. Most clones expanded after primary vaccination (96% of CD4 and around 89% of CD8) were re-detected after the booster, suggesting that broad memory maintenance occurred. Computational filtering was needed because FACS-sorted repertoires could contain abundant contaminating clonotypes from the bulk population. Because only a couple of donors were included in the study, the extent to which the findings can be generalized is limited.

The treatment or condition label, read with the paper, signifies: live attenuated yellow fever vaccine strain. Two biological replicates of bulk PBMCs were collected at each blood-draw timepoint. PBMCs were isolated from peripheral blood using a standard Ficoll-Paque protocol. TriZol was used to extract RNA from bulk PBMCs, from CD4 and CD8 fractions, and from dextramer-positive and dextramer-negative fractions. This receptor was obtained from a man aged 18-30 years who received the YFV17D yellow fever vaccine. The chain is made from TRBV6-1 and TRBJ2-2, with 9 middle bases fitting TRBD1. Here the sequenced sample was PBMCs, taken more than 20 days after the first yellow fever vaccination. CDR3 protein: CASSGQGEGGELFF. The sequenced DNA: TGTGCCAGCAGTGGACAGGGGGAGGGCGGGGAGCTGTTTTTT.